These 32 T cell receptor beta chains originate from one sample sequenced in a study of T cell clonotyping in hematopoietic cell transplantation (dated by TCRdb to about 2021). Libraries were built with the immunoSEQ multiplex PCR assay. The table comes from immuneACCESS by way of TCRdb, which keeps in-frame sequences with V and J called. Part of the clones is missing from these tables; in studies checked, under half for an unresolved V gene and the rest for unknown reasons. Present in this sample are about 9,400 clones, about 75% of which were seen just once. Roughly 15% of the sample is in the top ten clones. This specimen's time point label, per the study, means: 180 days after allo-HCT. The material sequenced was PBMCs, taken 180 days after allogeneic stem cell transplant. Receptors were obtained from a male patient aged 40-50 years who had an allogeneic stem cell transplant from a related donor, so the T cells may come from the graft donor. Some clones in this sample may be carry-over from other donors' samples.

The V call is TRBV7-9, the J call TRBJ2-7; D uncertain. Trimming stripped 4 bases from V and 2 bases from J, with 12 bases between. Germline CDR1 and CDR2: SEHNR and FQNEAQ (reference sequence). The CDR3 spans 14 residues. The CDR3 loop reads CASSSVFPPYEQYF. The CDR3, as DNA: TGTGCCAGCAGCTCTGTATTTCCCCCCTACGAGCAGTACTTC.

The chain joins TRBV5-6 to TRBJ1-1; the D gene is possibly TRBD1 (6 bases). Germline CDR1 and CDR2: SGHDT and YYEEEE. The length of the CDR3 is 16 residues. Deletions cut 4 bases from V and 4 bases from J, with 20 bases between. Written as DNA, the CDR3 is TGTGCCAGCAGCGCCCCCGGTCGGGGGCTTGTCACTGAAGCTTTCTTT. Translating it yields CASSAPGRGLVTEAFF.

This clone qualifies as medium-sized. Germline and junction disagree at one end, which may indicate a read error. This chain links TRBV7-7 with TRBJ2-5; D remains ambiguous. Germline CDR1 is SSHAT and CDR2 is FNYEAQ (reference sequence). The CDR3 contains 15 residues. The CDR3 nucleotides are TGTGCTAGCAGCTTAGGTTCCTGGGCTTCGGAGACCCAGTACTTC. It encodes CASSLGSWASETQYF. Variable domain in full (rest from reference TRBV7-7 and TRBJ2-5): GAGVSQSPRYKVTKRGQDVTLRCDPISSHATLYWYQQALGQGPEFLTYFNYEAQPDKSGLPSDRFSAERPEGSISTLTIQRTEQRDSAMYRCASSLGSWASETQYFGPGTRLLVL.

DNA of the CDR3: TGCAGCGTAGGTGGCAGCTCCTACGAGCAGTACTTC. It specifies CSVGGSSYEQYF. The chain has TRBV29-1 and TRBJ2-7; D is unclear. V was clipped by 6 bases and J by 0 bases, with 9 bases between them. Per the germline V gene, CDR1 is SQVTM and CDR2 is ANQGSEA. The CDR3 consists of 12 residues.

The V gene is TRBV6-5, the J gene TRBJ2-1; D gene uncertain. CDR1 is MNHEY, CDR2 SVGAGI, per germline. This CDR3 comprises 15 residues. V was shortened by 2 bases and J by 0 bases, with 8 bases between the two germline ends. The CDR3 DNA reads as TGTGCCAGCAGTTACCGGATGAGCTCCTACAATGAGCAGTTCTTC. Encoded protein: CASSYRMSSYNEQFF.

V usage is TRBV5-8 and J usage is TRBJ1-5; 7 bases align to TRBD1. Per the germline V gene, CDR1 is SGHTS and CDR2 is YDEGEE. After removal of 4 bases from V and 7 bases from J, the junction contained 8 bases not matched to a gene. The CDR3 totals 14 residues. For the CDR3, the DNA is TGTGCCAGCAGCAACAGGGGTAGTGGGCAGCCCCAGCATTTT. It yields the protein CASSNRGSGQPQHF.

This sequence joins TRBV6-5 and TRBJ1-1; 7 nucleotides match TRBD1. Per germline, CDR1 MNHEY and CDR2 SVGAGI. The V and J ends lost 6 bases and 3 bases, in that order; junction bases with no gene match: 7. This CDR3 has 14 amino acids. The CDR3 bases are TGTGCCAGCAGAAGAATGACAGGGTACACTGAAGCTTTCTTT. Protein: CASRRMTGYTEAFF.

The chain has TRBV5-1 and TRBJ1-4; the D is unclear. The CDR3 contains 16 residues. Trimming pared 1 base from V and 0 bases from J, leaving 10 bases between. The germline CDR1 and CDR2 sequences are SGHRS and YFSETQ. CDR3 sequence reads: CASSLRMVSTNEKLFF. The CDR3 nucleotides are TGCGCCAGCAGCTTGCGAATGGTCTCAACTAATGAAAAACTGTTTTTT. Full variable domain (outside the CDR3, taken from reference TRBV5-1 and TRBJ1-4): KAGVTQTPRYLIKTRGQQVTLSCSPISGHRSVSWYQQTPGQGLQFLFEYFSETQRNKGNFPGRFSGRQFSNSRSEMNVSTLELGDSALYLCASSLRMVSTNEKLFFGSGTQLSVL.

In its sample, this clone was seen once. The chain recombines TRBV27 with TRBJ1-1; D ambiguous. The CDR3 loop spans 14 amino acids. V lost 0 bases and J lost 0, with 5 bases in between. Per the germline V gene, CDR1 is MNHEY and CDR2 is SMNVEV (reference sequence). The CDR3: CASSLSPVNTEAFF. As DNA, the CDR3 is TGTGCCAGCAGTTTATCCCCAGTGAACACTGAAGCTTTCTTT.

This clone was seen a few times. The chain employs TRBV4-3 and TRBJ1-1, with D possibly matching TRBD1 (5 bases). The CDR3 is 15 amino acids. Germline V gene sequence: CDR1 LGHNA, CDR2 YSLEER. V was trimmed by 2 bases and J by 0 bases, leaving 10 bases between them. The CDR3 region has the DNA TGCGCCAGCAGCCAATCCGGACACATGAACACTGAAGCTTTCTTT. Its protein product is CASSQSGHMNTEAFF.

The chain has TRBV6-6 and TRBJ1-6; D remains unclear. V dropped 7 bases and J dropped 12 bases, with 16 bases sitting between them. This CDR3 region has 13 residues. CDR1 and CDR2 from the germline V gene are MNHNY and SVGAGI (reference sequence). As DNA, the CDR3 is TGTGCCAGCACTCGAGGCGTGGGTGGACCCCTCCACTTT. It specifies CASTRGVGGPLHF.

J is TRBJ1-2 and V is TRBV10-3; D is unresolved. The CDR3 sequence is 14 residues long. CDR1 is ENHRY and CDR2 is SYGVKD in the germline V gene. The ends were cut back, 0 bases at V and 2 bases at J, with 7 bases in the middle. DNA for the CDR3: TGTGCCATCAGTGAGTCTCCCGAAAACTATGGCTACACCTTC. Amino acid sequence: CAISESPENYGYTF.

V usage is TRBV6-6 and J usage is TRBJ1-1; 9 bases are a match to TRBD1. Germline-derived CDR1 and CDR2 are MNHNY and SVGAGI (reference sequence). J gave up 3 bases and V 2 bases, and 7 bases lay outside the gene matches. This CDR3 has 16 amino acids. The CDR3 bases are TGTGCCAGCAGTTACCCACCGGGACAGGGCTACACTGAAGCTTTCTTT. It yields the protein CASSYPPGQGYTEAFF.

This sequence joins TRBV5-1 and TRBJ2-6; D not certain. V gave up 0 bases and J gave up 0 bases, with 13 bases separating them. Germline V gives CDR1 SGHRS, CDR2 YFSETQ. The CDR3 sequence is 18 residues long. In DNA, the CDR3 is TGCGCCAGCAGCTTGGTTCCCGGTGGAGTCTCTGGGGCCAACGTCCTGACTTTC. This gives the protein CASSLVPGGVSGANVLTF.

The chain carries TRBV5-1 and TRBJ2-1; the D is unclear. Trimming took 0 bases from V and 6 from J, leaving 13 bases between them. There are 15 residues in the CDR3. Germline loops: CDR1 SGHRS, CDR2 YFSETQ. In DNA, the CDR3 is TGCGCCAGCAGCTTGGTTGGCGGCCAACGCAATGAGCAGTTCTTC. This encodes CASSLVGGQRNEQFF.

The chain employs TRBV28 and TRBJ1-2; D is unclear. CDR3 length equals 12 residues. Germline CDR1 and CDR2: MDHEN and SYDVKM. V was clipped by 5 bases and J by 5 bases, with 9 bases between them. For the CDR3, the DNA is TGTGCCAGCAGTCGGGCACTATATGGCTACACCTTC. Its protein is CASSRALYGYTF.

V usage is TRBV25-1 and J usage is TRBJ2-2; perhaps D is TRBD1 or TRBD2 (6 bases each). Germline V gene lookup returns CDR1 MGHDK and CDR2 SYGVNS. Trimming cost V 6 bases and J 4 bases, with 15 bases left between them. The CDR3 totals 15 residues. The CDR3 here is CASSHSGGLTGELFF. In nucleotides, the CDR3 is TGTGCCAGCAGCCACTCTGGGGGGCTCACCGGGGAGCTGTTTTTT.

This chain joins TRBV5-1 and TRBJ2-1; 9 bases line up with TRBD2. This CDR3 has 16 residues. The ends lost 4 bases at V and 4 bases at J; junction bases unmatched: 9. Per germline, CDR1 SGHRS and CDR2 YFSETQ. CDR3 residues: CASSLGGGLAYNEQFF. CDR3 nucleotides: TGCGCCAGCAGCCTTGGGGGTGGACTAGCGTACAATGAGCAGTTCTTC.

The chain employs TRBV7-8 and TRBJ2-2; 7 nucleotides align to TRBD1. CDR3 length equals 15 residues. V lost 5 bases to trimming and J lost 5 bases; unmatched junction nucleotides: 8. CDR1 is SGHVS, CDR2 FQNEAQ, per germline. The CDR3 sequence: CASSLRQGATGELFF. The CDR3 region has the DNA TGTGCCAGCAGCCTAAGACAGGGTGCGACCGGGGAGCTGTTTTTT.

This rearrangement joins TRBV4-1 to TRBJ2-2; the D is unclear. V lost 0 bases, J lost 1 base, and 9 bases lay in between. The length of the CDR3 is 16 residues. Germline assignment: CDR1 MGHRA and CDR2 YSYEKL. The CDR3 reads CASSQEIARNTGELFF. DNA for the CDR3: TGCGCCAGCAGCCAAGAAATTGCCAGGAACACCGGGGAGCTGTTTTTT.

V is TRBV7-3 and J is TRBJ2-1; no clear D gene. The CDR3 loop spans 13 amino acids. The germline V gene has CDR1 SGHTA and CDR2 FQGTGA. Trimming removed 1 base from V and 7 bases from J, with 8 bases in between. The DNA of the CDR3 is TGTGCCAGCAGCTTAATTCCGAATAATGAGCAGTTCTTC. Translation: CASSLIPNNEQFF.

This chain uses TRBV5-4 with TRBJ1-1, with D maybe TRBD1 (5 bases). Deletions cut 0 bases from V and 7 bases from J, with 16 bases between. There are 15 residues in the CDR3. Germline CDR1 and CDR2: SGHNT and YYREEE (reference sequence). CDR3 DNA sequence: TGTGCCAGCAGCTTGGGGGCAGGGCCCGGGGGTGAAGCTTTCTTT. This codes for CASSLGAGPGGEAFF.

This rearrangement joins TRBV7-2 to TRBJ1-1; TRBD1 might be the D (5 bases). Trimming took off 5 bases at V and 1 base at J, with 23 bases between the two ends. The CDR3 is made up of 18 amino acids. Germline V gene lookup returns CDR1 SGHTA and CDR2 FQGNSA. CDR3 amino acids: CASSPRREGSNQNTEAFF. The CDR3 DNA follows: TGTGCCAGCAGCCCCCGGCGGGAGGGGTCTAATCAGAACACTGAAGCTTTCTTT.

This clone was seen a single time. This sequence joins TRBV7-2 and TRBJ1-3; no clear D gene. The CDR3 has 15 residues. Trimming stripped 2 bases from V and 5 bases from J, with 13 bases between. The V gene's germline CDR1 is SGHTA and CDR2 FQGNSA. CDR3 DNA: TGTGCCAGCAGCTTAAGTCAGATTAGTCGAAACACCATATATTTT. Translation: CASSLSQISRNTIYF.

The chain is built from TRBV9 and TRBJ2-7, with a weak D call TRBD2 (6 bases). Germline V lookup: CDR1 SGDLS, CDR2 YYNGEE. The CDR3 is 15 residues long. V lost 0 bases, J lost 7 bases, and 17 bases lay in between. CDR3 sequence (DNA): TGTGCCAGCAGCGTAGAGTCGGGGGTACGAGGTGAGCAGTACTTC. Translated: CASSVESGVRGEQYF.

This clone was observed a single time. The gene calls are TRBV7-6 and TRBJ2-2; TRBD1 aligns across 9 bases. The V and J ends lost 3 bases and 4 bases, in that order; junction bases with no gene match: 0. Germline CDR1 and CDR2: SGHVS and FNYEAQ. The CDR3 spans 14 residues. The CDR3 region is CASSLGQGTGELFF. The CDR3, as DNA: TGTGCCAGCAGCTTGGGACAGGGCACCGGGGAGCTGTTTTTT.

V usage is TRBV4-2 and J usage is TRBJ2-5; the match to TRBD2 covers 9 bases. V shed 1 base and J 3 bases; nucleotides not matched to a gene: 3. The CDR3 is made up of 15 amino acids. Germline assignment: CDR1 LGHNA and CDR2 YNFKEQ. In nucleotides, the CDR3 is TGTGCCAGCAGCCAAGCACGCGGGGGGGAAGAGACCCAGTACTTC. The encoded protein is CASSQARGGEETQYF.

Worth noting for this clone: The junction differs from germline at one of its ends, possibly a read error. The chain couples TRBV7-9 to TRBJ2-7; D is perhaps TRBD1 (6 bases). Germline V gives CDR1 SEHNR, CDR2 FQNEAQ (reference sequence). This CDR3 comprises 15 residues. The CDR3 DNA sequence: TGTGCCAGCAGCTTAGCAACAGGGACACCCTATGAGCAGTACTTC. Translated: CASSLATGTPYEQYF.

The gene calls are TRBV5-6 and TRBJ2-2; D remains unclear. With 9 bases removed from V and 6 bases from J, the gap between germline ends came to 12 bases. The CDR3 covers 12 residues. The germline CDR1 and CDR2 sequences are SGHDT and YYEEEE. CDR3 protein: CATQRSPGELFF. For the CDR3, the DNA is TGTGCCACCCAGAGGTCCCCCGGGGAGCTGTTTTTT.

The CDR3 region has the DNA TGTGCCAGCAGTTCTCCCGCGGCGCGCACAGATACGCAGTATTTT. It translates to CASSSPAARTDTQYF. The rearrangement links TRBV6-5 to TRBJ2-3; unclear D gene. The CDR3 totals 15 residues. The V end was cut by 4 bases, the J end by 1 base, with 12 bases between. CDR1 MNHEY and CDR2 SVGAGI come from the germline V gene.

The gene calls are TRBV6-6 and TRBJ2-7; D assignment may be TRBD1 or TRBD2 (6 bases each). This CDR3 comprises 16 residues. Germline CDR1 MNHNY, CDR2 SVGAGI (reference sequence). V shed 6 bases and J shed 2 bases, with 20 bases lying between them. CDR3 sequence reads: CASSQDQPGATYEQYF. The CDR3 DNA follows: TGTGCCAGCAGCCAAGACCAACCGGGGGCCACCTACGAGCAGTACTTC.

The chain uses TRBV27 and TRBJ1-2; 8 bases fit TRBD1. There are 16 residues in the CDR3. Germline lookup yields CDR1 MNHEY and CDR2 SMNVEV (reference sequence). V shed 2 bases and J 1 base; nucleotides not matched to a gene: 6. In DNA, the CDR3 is TGTGCCAGCAGTTTAAGGTTTGGACAGGGTAACTATGGCTACACCTTC. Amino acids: CASSLRFGQGNYGYTF.